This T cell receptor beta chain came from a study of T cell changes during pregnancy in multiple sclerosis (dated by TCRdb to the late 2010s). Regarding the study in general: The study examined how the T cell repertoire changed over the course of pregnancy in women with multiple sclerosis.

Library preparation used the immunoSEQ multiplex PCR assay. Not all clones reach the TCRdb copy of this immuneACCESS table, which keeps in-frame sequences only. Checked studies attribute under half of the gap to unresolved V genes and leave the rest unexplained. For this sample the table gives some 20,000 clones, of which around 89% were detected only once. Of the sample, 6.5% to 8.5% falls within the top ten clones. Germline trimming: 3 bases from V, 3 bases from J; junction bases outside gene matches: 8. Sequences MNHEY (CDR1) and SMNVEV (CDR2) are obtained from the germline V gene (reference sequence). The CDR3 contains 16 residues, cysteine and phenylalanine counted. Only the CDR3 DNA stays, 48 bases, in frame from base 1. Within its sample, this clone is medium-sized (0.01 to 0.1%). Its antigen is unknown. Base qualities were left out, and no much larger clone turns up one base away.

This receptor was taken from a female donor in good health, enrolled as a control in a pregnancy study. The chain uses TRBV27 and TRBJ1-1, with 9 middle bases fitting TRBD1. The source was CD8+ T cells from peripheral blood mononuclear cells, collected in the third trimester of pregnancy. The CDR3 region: CASSLFSTGGDTEAFF. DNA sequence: TGTGCCAGCAGTTTGTTCTCGACAGGGGGGGACACTGAAGCTTTCTTT.